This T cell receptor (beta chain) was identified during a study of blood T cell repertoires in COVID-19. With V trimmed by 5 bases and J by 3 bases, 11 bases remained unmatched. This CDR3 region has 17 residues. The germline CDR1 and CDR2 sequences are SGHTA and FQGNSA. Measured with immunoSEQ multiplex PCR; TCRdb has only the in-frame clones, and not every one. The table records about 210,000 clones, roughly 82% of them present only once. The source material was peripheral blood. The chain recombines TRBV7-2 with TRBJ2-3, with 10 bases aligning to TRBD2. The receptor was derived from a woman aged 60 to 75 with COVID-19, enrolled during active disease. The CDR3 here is CASSLRPISGGTDTQYF. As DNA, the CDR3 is TGTGCCAGCAGCCTGCGCCCAATTAGCGGGGGGACAGATACGCAGTATTTT.